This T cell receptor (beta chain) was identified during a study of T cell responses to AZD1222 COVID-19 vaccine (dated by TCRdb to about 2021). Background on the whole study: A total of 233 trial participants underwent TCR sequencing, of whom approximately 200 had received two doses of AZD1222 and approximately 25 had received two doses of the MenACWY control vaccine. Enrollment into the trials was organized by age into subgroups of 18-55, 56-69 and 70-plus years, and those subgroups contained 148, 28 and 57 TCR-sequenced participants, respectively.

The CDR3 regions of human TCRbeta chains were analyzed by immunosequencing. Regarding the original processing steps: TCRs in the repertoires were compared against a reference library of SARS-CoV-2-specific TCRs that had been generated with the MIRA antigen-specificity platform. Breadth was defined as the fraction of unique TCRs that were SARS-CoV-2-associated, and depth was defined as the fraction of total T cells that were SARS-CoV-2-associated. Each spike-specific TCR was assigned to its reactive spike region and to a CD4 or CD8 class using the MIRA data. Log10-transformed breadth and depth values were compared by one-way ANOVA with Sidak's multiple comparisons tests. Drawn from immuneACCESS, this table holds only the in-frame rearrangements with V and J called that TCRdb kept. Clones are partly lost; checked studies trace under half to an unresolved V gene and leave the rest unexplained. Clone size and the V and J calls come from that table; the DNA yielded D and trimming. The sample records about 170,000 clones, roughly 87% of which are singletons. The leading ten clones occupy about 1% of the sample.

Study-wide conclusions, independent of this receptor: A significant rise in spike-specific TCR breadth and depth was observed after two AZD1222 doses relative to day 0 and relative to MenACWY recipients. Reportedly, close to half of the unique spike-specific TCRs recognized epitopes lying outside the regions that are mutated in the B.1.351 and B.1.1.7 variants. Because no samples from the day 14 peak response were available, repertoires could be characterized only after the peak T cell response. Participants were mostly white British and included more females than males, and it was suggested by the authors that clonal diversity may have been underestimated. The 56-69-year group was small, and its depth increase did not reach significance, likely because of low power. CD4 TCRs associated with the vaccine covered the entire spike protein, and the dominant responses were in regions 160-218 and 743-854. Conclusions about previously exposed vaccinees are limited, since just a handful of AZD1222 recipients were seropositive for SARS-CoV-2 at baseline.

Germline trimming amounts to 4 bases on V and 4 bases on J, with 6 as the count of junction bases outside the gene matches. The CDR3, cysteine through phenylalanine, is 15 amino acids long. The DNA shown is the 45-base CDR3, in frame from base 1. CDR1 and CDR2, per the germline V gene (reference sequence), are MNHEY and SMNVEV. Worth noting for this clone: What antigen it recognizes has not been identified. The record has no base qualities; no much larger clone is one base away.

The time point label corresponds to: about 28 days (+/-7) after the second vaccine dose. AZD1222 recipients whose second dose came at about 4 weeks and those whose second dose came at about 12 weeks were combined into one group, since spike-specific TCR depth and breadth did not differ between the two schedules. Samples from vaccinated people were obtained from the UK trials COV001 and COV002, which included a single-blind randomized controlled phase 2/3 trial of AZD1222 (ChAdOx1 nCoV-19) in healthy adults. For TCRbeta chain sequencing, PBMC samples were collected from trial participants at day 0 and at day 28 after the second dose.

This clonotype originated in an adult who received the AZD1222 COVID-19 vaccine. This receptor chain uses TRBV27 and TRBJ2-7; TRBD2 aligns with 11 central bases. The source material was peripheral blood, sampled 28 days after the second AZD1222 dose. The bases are TGTGCCAGCAGTTCCCAACTAGCGGGGGAGTACGAGCAGTACTTC. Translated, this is CASSSQLAGEYEQYF.